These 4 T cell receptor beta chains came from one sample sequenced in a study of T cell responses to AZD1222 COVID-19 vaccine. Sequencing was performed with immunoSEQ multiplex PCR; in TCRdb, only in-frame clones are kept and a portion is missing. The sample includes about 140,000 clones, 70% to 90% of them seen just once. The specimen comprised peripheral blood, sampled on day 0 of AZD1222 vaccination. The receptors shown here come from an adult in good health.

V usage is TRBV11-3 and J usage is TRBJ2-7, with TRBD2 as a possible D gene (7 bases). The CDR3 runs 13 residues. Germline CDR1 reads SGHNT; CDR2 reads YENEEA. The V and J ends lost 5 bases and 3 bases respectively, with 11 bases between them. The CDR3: CASSLGGDYEQYF. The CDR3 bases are TGTGCCAGCAGCCTAGGGGGGGACTACGAGCAGTACTTC.

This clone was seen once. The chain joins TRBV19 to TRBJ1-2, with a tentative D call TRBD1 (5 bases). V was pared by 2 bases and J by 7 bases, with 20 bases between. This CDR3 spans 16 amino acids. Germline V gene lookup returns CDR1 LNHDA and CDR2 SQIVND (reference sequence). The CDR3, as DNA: TGTGCCAGTAGTATAACGCGCCTCCTTTCCCAGGGTGGCTACACCTTC. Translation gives CASSITRLLSQGGYTF.

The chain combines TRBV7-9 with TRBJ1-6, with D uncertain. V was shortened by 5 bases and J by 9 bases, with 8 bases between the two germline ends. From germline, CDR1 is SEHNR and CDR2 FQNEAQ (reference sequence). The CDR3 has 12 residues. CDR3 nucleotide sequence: TGTGCCAGCAGCCCCGGAAGTTCACCCCTCCACTTT. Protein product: CASSPGSSPLHF.

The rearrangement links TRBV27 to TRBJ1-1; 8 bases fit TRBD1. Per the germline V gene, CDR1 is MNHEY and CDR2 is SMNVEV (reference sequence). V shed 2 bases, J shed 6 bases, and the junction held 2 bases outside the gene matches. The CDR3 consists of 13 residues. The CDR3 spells CASSLVQGAEAFF. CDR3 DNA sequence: TGTGCCAGCAGTTTAGTACAGGGGGCTGAAGCTTTCTTT.